Sequencing of this T cell receptor beta chain was carried out in a study of CD8 T cells in Susac syndrome. Random hexamers were used to reverse transcribe an amount of 0.5 to 1 ug RNA. TCRdb reanalysed the immunoSEQ multiplex PCR reads using MiXCR and keeps one entry per CDR3 protein. The table lists 120,000 or so distinct CDR3 sequences, 90% to 95% of them singletons. CDR3 length: 18 amino acids. Trimming took 1 base from V and 7 from J, leaving 23 bases between them. Looked up from germline, CDR1 is LNHNV and CDR2 is YYDKDF (reference sequence). CD8+ and CD4+ blood T cells underwent TCR beta sequencing. FACS was used to enrich TEMRA cells, whereas the CD8+ and CD4+ T cells were obtained by negative isolation.

The gene calls are TRBV15 and TRBJ2-1; D might be TRBD2 (6 bases). This receptor was identified in a human donor in good health. The sequenced sample was CD4+ T cells from PBMCs. The CDR3 here is CATSRVRVGLLGNNEQFF. The CDR3 nucleotides are TGTGCCACCAGCAGAGTAAGGGTGGGACTGTTGGGGAATAATGAGCAGTTCTTC.